These 6 T cell receptor beta chains originate from one sample sequenced in a study of shared clonotypes between healthy human individuals. The table came from immunoSEQ multiplex PCR; TCRdb's copy has only in-frame clones and leaves some out. The sample yields some 1,600,000 clones, around 98% seen once. The sequencing sample was made of naive CD4+ T cells sorted from blood. Subset noted: CD45RA+ positively selected. The source of these receptors is a man under 40 in good health.

The chain employs TRBV18 and TRBJ1-5; tentatively, D is TRBD1 (5 bases). The CDR3 is 17 amino acids. CDR1 is KGHSH and CDR2 is LQKENI in the germline V gene. The ends were cut back, 0 bases at V and 6 bases at J, with 18 bases in the middle. The chain's CDR3 is CASSPPGGMVRGQPQHF. DNA for the CDR3: TGTGCCAGCTCACCACCGGGGGGGATGGTAAGGGGTCAGCCCCAGCATTTT.

This rearrangement joins TRBV20-1 to TRBJ2-1; D gene ambiguous. The CDR3 has 11 amino acids. Germline V gene lookup returns CDR1 DFQATT and CDR2 SNEGSKA (reference sequence). V lost 3 bases, J lost 8 bases, and 8 bases lay in between. CDR3 sequence reads: CSARGIYEQFF. In nucleotides, the CDR3 is TGCAGTGCTAGGGGGATTTATGAGCAGTTCTTC.

The gene calls are TRBV15 and TRBJ2-1; 8 bases are a match to TRBD2. This CDR3 spans 15 amino acids. The germline gives CDR1 LNHNV, CDR2 YYDKDF (reference sequence). The ends lost 1 base at V and 5 bases at J; junction bases unmatched: 4. CDR3 amino acids: CATSRAGGRNNEQFF. The CDR3 DNA reads TGTGCCACCAGCAGAGCTGGCGGGAGGAACAATGAGCAGTTCTTC.

Points on this clone: One junction end disagrees with the germline gene, perhaps due to a read error. The V call is TRBV20-1, the J call TRBJ2-3; D is undetermined. Germline V lookup: CDR1 DFQATT, CDR2 SNEGSKA (reference sequence). The CDR3 has 11 amino acids. Here the CDR3 DNA reads TGCGGTGCCCGCAACACAGATACGCAGTATTTT. Protein product: CGARNTDTQYF.

The rearrangement joins TRBV15 to TRBJ2-7; TRBD2 is a possible D gene (6 bases). CDR1 is LNHNV and CDR2 is YYDKDF in the germline V gene (reference sequence). V lost 0 bases and J lost 3, with 12 bases in between. There are 15 residues in the CDR3. CDR3 region: CATSRDGDSYYEQYF. The CDR3 DNA reads as TGTGCCACCAGCAGAGATGGGGACTCCTACTACGAGCAGTACTTC.

For this clone: Distinct nucleotide sequences in the sample also encode this CDR3. The CDR3 DNA sequence: TGTGCCAGCAGCCCACGAGGGAGCTCCTACAATGAGCAGTTCTTC. This translates into CASSPRGSSYNEQFF. The gene calls are TRBV11-3 and TRBJ2-1; a weak D match, TRBD2 (5 bases). CDR1 and CDR2 (germline): SGHNT, YENEEA. The CDR3 is 15 amino acids. V lost 5 bases and J 0 bases, leaving 11 bases between the germline ends.